This passage covers 20 T cell receptor beta chains from one sample sequenced in a study of T cells in Graves' hyperthyroidism and ophthalmopathy. Amplification targeted TCR beta CDR3 regions from RNA transcripts. An initial round of RT-PCR targeting the TCR CDR3 relied on the HTBI primer set. In TCRdb, the multiplex PCR reads were re-called with MiXCR into one record per CDR3 protein. The table records about 370,000 distinct CDR3 sequences, 12% to 15% of them present only once. What was sequenced was blood. The receptor source for this set is a woman between 55 and 75 years old with Graves' ophthalmopathy.

This clonotype was found many times. The chain uses TRBV11-2 and TRBJ1-1; maybe TRBD1 (5 bases). Trimming shortened V by 1 base and J by 4 bases, and 16 bases separated the two germline ends. CDR1 and CDR2 (germline): SGHAT, FQNNGV. This CDR3 comprises 16 residues. The CDR3 bases are TGTGCCAGCAGCTTAGTACCACAGGACCGTGCCACTGAAGCTTTCTTT. This codes for CASSLVPQDRATEAFF. The full variable domain, rest sourced from reference TRBV11-2 and TRBJ1-1, is EAGVAQSPRYKIIEKRQSVAFWCNPISGHATLYWYQQILGQGPKLLIQFQNNGVVDDSQLPKDRFSAERLKGVDSTLKIQPAKLEDSAVYLCASSLVPQDRATEAFFGQGTRLTVV.

This clonotype was counted at least ten times. The J gene is TRBJ2-1, the V gene TRBV18; D call uncertain. The CDR3 is 13 residues long. The germline V gene encodes CDR1 KGHSH and CDR2 LQKENI. Trimming shortened V by 0 bases and J by 8 bases, and 8 bases separated the two germline ends. CDR3 sequence reads: CASSPPSGDEQFF. The CDR3 nucleotides are TGTGCCAGCTCACCACCGTCCGGCGATGAGCAGTTCTTC.

This clonotype was recorded a few times. This rearrangement joins TRBV6-5 to TRBJ2-7, with TRBD1 matching over 7 bases. Trimming removed 0 bases from V and 2 bases from J; junction bases left unmatched: 4. Per germline, CDR1 MNHEY and CDR2 SVGAGI. The CDR3 spans 15 residues. Here the CDR3 reads CASSYSGQRAYEQYF. As DNA, the CDR3 is TGTGCCAGCAGTTACTCGGGACAGCGAGCCTACGAGCAGTACTTC.

This clonotype showed up just a few times. The V and J genes are TRBV5-5 and TRBJ2-3; D may be TRBD1 or TRBD2 (5 bases each). CDR1 is SGHKS and CDR2 is YYEKEE in the germline V gene (reference sequence). The V gene lost 4 bases and the J gene lost 5 bases, with 14 bases spanning the gap. This CDR3 has 14 amino acids. CDR3 coding DNA: TGTGCCAGCAGCCCCCGGGACGGACAAGATACGCAGTATTTT. The encoded protein is CASSPRDGQDTQYF. The entire variable domain, with the rest obtained from reference TRBV5-5 and TRBJ2-3, is as follows: DAGVTQSPTHLIKTRGQQVTLRCSPISGHKSVSWYQQVLGQGPQFIFQYYEKEERGRGNFPDRFSARQFPNYSSELNVNALLLGDSALYLCASSPRDGQDTQYFGPGTRLTVL.

This clonotype was counted a few times. The rearrangement joins TRBV7-8 to TRBJ1-1; D not certain. Germline V gene lookup returns CDR1 SGHVS and CDR2 FQNEAQ. V was clipped by 2 bases and J by 2 bases, with 15 bases between them. CDR3 length: 16 amino acids. CDR3 region: CASSLNPGRYNTEAFF. The CDR3 bases are TGTGCCAGCAGCTTAAATCCCGGTCGTTATAACACTGAAGCTTTCTTT.

The table lists this clonotype with many counts. The chain combines TRBV2 with TRBJ2-5; D might be TRBD1 (5 bases). V was cut by 8 bases and J by 2 bases, with 12 bases left in between. The V gene's germline CDR1 is SNHLY and CDR2 FYNNEI. The CDR3 spans 13 residues. The CDR3 loop is CASAGQQQETQYF. The CDR3 DNA sequence: TGTGCCAGCGCAGGGCAGCAACAAGAGACCCAGTACTTC.

The V and J genes are TRBV10-2 and TRBJ1-5, with 7 positions matching TRBD1. After removal of 10 bases from V and 2 bases from J, the junction contained 11 bases not matched to a gene. Germline V gene data show CDR1 as WSHSY and CDR2 as SAAADI. The CDR3 is made up of 15 amino acids. In DNA form, the CDR3 reads TGCGCCACCACAGGGGTGGGTAGAGGCAATCAGCCCCAGCATTTT. Its protein is CATTGVGRGNQPQHF.

The chain links TRBV7-9 to TRBJ2-1; 7 nucleotides align to TRBD2. Losses at the gene ends were 0 bases for V and 1 base for J; bases not matched to a gene: 3. This CDR3 contains 16 residues. The germline CDR1 and CDR2 sequences are SEHNR and FQNEAQ (reference sequence). CDR3 DNA: TGTGCCAGCAGCTTAGCGGCGGGAGTTTCCTACAATGAGCAGTTCTTC. Translating it yields CASSLAAGVSYNEQFF. Full variable domain (rest looked up from reference TRBV7-9 and TRBJ2-1): DTGVSQNPRHKITKRGQNVTFRCDPISEHNRLYWYRQTLGQGPEFLTYFQNEAQLEKSRLLSDRFSAERPKGSFSTLEIQRTEQGDSAMYLCASSLAAGVSYNEQFFGPGTRLTVL.

As concerns this clonotype: A junction end diverges from the germline sequence, so it may reflect a read error. CDR3 nucleotide sequence: TGTACCAGCAGTTACTTGGGACAGCCGGGGAACACCGGGGAGCTGTTTTTT. It codes for CTSSYLGQPGNTGELFF. J is TRBJ2-2 and V is TRBV6-5; 7 bases are shared with TRBD1. CDR3 length: 17 amino acids. Germline V gives CDR1 MNHEY, CDR2 SVGAGI.

This clonotype was counted a few times. Being one base from a much bigger clone, this may be a read error. The chain recombines TRBV28 with TRBJ2-7; D might be TRBD2 (6 bases). Germline V gives CDR1 MDHEN, CDR2 SYDVKM. V was shortened by 4 bases and J by 2 bases, with 15 bases between the two germline ends. The CDR3 contains 15 residues. The CDR3 region is CASSSPWEATYEQYF. CDR3 coding DNA: TGTGCCAGCAGTTCTCCGTGGGAGGCAACCTACGAGCAGTACTTC.

The sample holds many counts of this clonotype. This rearrangement joins TRBV28 to TRBJ2-5; possibly TRBD1 for D (5 bases). The V gene lost 10 bases and the J gene lost 7 bases, with 22 bases spanning the gap. The CDR3 is 14 residues long. Germline CDR1 reads MDHEN; CDR2 reads SYDVKM. Written as DNA, the CDR3 is TGTGCCACCCGAACTGGGGCCAGGGTGGGGACCCAGTACTTC. This gives the protein CATRTGARVGTQYF.

This chain links TRBV9 with TRBJ2-7; 8 nucleotides match TRBD2. The CDR3 is 17 residues long. The germline V gene has CDR1 SGDLS and CDR2 YYNGEE. Trimming removed 0 bases from V and 2 bases from J; junction bases left unmatched: 10. In DNA form, the CDR3 reads TGTGCCAGCAGCGTAGCTACTGGGCGGGAGGCCCCCTACGAGCAGTACTTC. It encodes CASSVATGREAPYEQYF.

This chain joins TRBV6-2 or TRBV6-3 and TRBJ1-5; 7 nucleotides line up with TRBD1. V shed 11 bases and J 3 bases; nucleotides not matched to a gene: 13. The CDR3 length is 15 residues. Per germline, CDR1 MNHEY and CDR2 SVGEGT. The CDR3 DNA reads as TGTGCCGGCACCAGGGGGACACGACTCAATCAGCCCCAGCATTTT. Translating it yields CAGTRGTRLNQPQHF.

This chain uses TRBV20-1 with TRBJ1-2; D is possibly TRBD1 (5 bases). Trimming pared 6 bases from V and 5 bases from J, leaving 19 bases between. The CDR3 spans 14 residues. The germline gives CDR1 DFQATT, CDR2 SNEGSKA (reference sequence). This CDR3 is CSAEGPLIQYGYTF. CDR3 nucleotide sequence: TGCAGTGCGGAGGGACCGCTTATACAATATGGCTACACCTTC.

The chain is built from TRBV11-2 and TRBJ2-5, with TRBD2 identical over 13 bases. The V gene end was trimmed by 6 bases and the J gene end by 1 base; junction bases not matched to a gene: 2. The germline gives CDR1 SGHAT, CDR2 FQNNGV. This CDR3 comprises 15 residues. DNA of the CDR3: TGTGCCAGCAGACTAGCGGGAGGGGCCCAAGAGACCCAGTACTTC. It encodes CASRLAGGAQETQYF.

The V and J genes are TRBV7-9 and TRBJ2-7; a weak D match, TRBD2 (6 bases). The CDR3 is 14 residues long. With 5 bases removed from V and 2 bases from J, the gap between germline ends came to 13 bases. Germline V gene data show CDR1 as SEHNR and CDR2 as FQNEAQ (reference sequence). CDR3 sequence (DNA): TGTGCCAGCAGCCCTTCTAGCGAGACCTACGAGCAGTACTTC. This codes for CASSPSSETYEQYF.

This clonotype was observed a handful of times. This rearrangement joins TRBV5-1 to TRBJ2-1; 9 bases match TRBD1. Germline V lookup: CDR1 SGHRS, CDR2 YFSETQ. This CDR3 contains 14 residues. The ends lost 4 bases at V and 7 bases at J; junction bases unmatched: 6. DNA of the CDR3: TGCGCCAGCAGCACTGGGACAGGGAGGAATGAGCAGTTCTTC. Its translation is CASSTGTGRNEQFF.

This clonotype showed up many times. The CDR3 DNA follows: TGTGCCAGCAGTTTATATGGTCTAGCGGGACGCACAGATACGCAGTATTTT. Translating gives CASSLYGLAGRTDTQYF. V is TRBV27 and J is TRBJ2-3; 9 nucleotides agree with TRBD2. V lost 1 base and J lost 1; bases outside the gene matches: 6. CDR3 length: 17 residues. Germline loops: CDR1 MNHEY, CDR2 SMNVEV (reference sequence).

In regard to this clonotype: Just one base apart from a much larger clone, this may be a read error. The chain has TRBV12-3 or TRBV12-4 and TRBJ2-7; 10 positions match TRBD1. Trimming took 5 bases from V and 4 from J; bases not matched to a gene: 11. CDR3 size: 16 residues. The CDR3 reads CASSDPDRGPWYEQYF. The CDR3 DNA reads as TGTGCCAGCAGTGACCCTGACAGGGGGCCTTGGTACGAGCAGTACTTC.

The chain has TRBV7-9 and TRBJ2-1, with D hard to call. The ends were cut back, 5 bases at V and 0 bases at J, with 17 bases in the middle. This CDR3 has 17 residues. The germline V gene encodes CDR1 SEHNR and CDR2 FQNEAQ (reference sequence). The CDR3 spells CASSPVLRSSSYNEQFF. The CDR3 bases are TGTGCCAGCAGCCCCGTACTTCGTTCGAGCTCCTACAATGAGCAGTTCTTC.